These 26 T cell receptor beta chains share one sample of origin, sequenced in a study of T cell responses to AZD1222 COVID-19 vaccine. The assay was immunoSEQ multiplex PCR, and TCRdb's table has in-frame clones only and misses some. The sample lists about 150,000 clones, approximately 90% seen once, with around 3.5% in the top ten. The specimen comprised peripheral blood, sampled 28 days after the second AZD1222 dose. All receptors come from an adult who received the AZD1222 COVID-19 vaccine.

This chain uses TRBV3-1 (or the pseudogene TRBV3-2) with TRBJ2-7; 8 bases are a match to TRBD2. The junction had 3 bases not matched to a gene; V was cut back by 1 base and J by 4 bases. The CDR3 loop spans 14 amino acids. The germline gives CDR1 LGHDT, CDR2 YNNKEL (reference sequence). CDR3 nucleotide sequence: TGTGCCAGCAGCCAAGCCGGGGGGGAATACGAGCAGTACTTC. It encodes CASSQAGGEYEQYF.

The rearrangement links TRBV10-3 to TRBJ2-1, with D perhaps TRBD2 (5 bases). The CDR3 has 14 amino acids. V was clipped by 7 bases and J by 8 bases, with 18 bases between them. CDR1 and CDR2 (germline): ENHRY, SYGVKD. CDR3 nucleotides: TGTGCCATCAAAGAGGGAAGGCAGTCCCATGAGCAGTTCTTC. Its protein product is CAIKEGRQSHEQFF.

The CDR3 protein is CASGGKGDYTF. CDR3 bases: TGTGCCAGCGGGGGGAAGGGGGACTACACCTTC. This sequence joins TRBV6-5 and TRBJ1-2; tentatively, D is TRBD1 (6 bases). V shed 8 bases and J shed 10 bases, with 14 bases lying between them. Germline loops: CDR1 MNHEY, CDR2 SVGAGI. This CDR3 is built from 11 residues.

The chain is built from TRBV5-6 and TRBJ2-7; 9 bases line up with TRBD1. The CDR3 is made up of 16 amino acids. Germline CDR1 reads SGHDT; CDR2 reads YYEEEE. V gave up 4 bases and J gave up 5 bases; unmatched junction bases: 13. The CDR3 sequence: CASSPSYTGGWNEQYF. The DNA of the CDR3 is TGTGCCAGCAGCCCCAGTTACACAGGGGGCTGGAACGAGCAGTACTTC.

The CDR3 is CASSQQGAEQYF. The CDR3 bases are TGTGCCAGCAGTCAACAGGGGGCCGAGCAGTACTTC. V and J are TRBV28 and TRBJ2-7; the match to TRBD1 covers 9 bases. The V gene end was trimmed by 5 bases and the J gene end by 6 bases; junction bases not matched to a gene: 2. Germline V gene data show CDR1 as MDHEN and CDR2 as SYDVKM. This CDR3 contains 12 residues.

The rearrangement uses TRBV5-6 and TRBJ1-2, with TRBD1 as a possible D gene (5 bases). Trimming pared 4 bases from V and 4 bases from J, leaving 17 bases between. The CDR3 has 15 amino acids. CDR1 is SGHDT and CDR2 is YYEEEE in the germline V gene. This CDR3 is CASSPRVGRGYGYTF. CDR3 coding DNA: TGTGCCAGCAGCCCCCGTGTGGGGCGAGGCTATGGCTACACCTTC.

This clone has a single count. The chain carries TRBV7-9 and TRBJ1-6; 7 bases agree with TRBD1. J was trimmed by 0 bases and V by 7 bases; bases with no gene match: 9. Germline CDR1 is SEHNR and CDR2 is FQNEAQ (reference sequence). This CDR3 has 17 residues. The CDR3 nucleotides read TGTGCCAGCACCTCTCCGGGACAGAGCTCCTATAATTCACCCCTCCACTTT. Amino acids: CASTSPGQSSYNSPLHF.

The chain links TRBV30 to TRBJ2-3; tentative D call: TRBD2 (5 bases). Germline V gives CDR1 GTSNPN, CDR2 SVGIG (reference sequence). The CDR3 has 16 amino acids. V lost 0 bases and J 9 bases, leaving 22 bases between the germline ends. CDR3 in DNA: TGTGCCTGGAGTGTAACCCCCGGGGAGTGGAGAGGCACGCAGTATTTT. Amino acids: CAWSVTPGEWRGTQYF.

The chain is built from TRBV4-3 and TRBJ2-7, with D possibly matching TRBD2 (6 bases). The CDR3 is 17 amino acids. Per the germline V gene, CDR1 is LGHNA and CDR2 is YSLEER. V lost 0 bases and J lost 3, with 18 bases in between. Written as DNA, the CDR3 is TGCGCCAGCAGCCAAGATGATGGCGGGAAGGGGCACTACGAGCAGTACTTC. Translating it yields CASSQDDGGKGHYEQYF.

The J gene is TRBJ2-7, the V gene TRBV7-2, with 9 bases lining up with TRBD1. V was pared by 5 bases and J by 3 bases, with 2 bases of the junction left unmatched. The CDR3 spans 13 residues. CDR1 is SGHTA and CDR2 is FQGNSA in the germline V gene. The CDR3 region is CASSRGQGYEQYF. CDR3 in DNA: TGTGCCAGCAGCCGGGGACAGGGCTACGAGCAGTACTTC.

The V call is TRBV7-9, the J call TRBJ1-6; 9 nucleotides agree with TRBD1. The CDR3 totals 16 residues. The ends lost 5 bases at V and 6 bases at J; junction bases unmatched: 8. Germline CDR1 and CDR2: SEHNR and FQNEAQ (reference sequence). The CDR3 here is CASSRGTGLGNSPLHF. The CDR3 DNA sequence: TGTGCCAGCAGCCGGGGGACAGGGCTAGGTAATTCACCCCTCCACTTT.

This clone appeared once. The chain has TRBV4-3 and TRBJ1-5; D is perhaps TRBD1 (5 bases). The CDR3 loop spans 17 amino acids. The ends were cut back, 0 bases at V and 1 base at J, with 13 bases in the middle. Germline loops: CDR1 LGHNA, CDR2 YSLEER. CDR3 sequence reads: CASSQDLGGSSNQPQHF. CDR3 DNA sequence: TGCGCCAGCAGCCAAGACCTCGGGGGATCGAGCAATCAGCCCCAGCATTTT.

The sample holds a few counts of this clone. The V and J genes are TRBV24-1 and TRBJ2-2, with TRBD2 matching over 9 bases. The CDR3 runs to 16 residues. Looked up from germline, CDR1 is KGHDR and CDR2 is SFDVKD. V dropped 1 base and J dropped 2; count of bases not matched to a gene: 1. Here the CDR3 reads CATSDFGTSNTGELFF. In DNA, the CDR3 is TGTGCCACCAGTGATTTTGGGACTAGCAACACCGGGGAGCTGTTTTTT.

The rearrangement uses TRBV28 and TRBJ2-1; maybe TRBD1 (5 bases). CDR1 MDHEN and CDR2 SYDVKM come from the germline V gene. There are 11 residues in the CDR3. Trimming removed 10 bases at V and 10 bases at J, with 14 bases between. The CDR3 spells CAITRANEQFF. The CDR3 DNA is TGTGCCATCACCAGGGCGAACGAGCAGTTCTTC.

V is TRBV18 and J is TRBJ1-2; D not certain. The CDR3 covers 15 residues. The germline V gene encodes CDR1 KGHSH and CDR2 LQKENI. Between the trimmed V and J ends, which lost 1 base and 0 bases, there was a span of 9 bases. The CDR3 protein is CASSPQKGANYGYTF. In DNA, the CDR3 is TGTGCCAGCTCACCACAAAAAGGAGCTAACTATGGCTACACCTTC.

The chain uses TRBV7-2 and TRBJ1-5; the match to TRBD1 covers 7 bases. The J segment lost 4 bases and the V segment lost 5 bases, leaving 2 bases of the junction unmatched. The CDR3 extends over 13 amino acids. Germline V CDR1 and CDR2: SGHTA, FQGNSA. The CDR3 nucleotides are TGTGCCAGCAGCCTACAGGGGAATCAGCCCCAGCATTTT. This encodes CASSLQGNQPQHF.

V is TRBV18 and J is TRBJ1-4; 8 bases are a match to TRBD1. This CDR3 spans 14 amino acids. Germline V gene data show CDR1 as KGHSH and CDR2 as LQKENI. Trimming took 2 bases from V and 4 from J; bases not matched to a gene: 0. CDR3 amino acids: CASSPGQGNEKLFF. In nucleotides, the CDR3 is TGTGCCAGCTCACCAGGACAGGGTAATGAAAAACTGTTTTTT.

V gene TRBV28 combines with J gene TRBJ2-5, with D perhaps TRBD1 (5 bases). V was shortened by 6 bases and J by 4 bases, with 18 bases between the two germline ends. The CDR3 length is 15 residues. The germline CDR1 and CDR2 sequences are MDHEN and SYDVKM. The CDR3 loop is CASSPGPWQVETQYF. The CDR3 region has the DNA TGTGCCAGCAGCCCAGGGCCCTGGCAAGTAGAGACCCAGTACTTC. The full variable domain, with the rest looked up from reference TRBV28 and TRBJ2-5, is DVKVTQSSRYLVKRTGEKVFLECVQDMDHENMFWYRQDPGLGLRLIYFSYDVKMKEKGDIPEGYSVSREKKERFSLILESASTNQTSMYLCASSPGPWQVETQYFGPGTRLLVL.

This chain links TRBV29-1 with TRBJ1-1; D is unclear. From germline, CDR1 is SQVTM and CDR2 ANQGSEA. The germline V and J ends were trimmed by 5 bases and 0 bases, with 10 bases remaining between them. This CDR3 has 13 amino acids. The CDR3 reads CSVRRVVNTEAFF. The CDR3 DNA reads TGCAGCGTTAGGAGGGTAGTGAACACTGAAGCTTTCTTT.

This clone was detected a few times. The gene calls are TRBV6-1 and TRBJ1-5; TRBD1 matches 7 bases. The V gene's germline CDR1 is MNHNS and CDR2 SASEGT. Germline trimming cut 2 bases from V and 5 bases from J; bases unmatched to any gene: 6. The CDR3 is 15 residues long. Here the CDR3 DNA reads TGTGCCAGCAGTGAAAACCCGGGACAGCATCAGCCCCAGCATTTT. Protein: CASSENPGQHQPQHF.

The chain couples TRBV5-8 to TRBJ2-2; D remains unclear. Trimming shortened V by 0 bases and J by 7 bases, and 16 bases separated the two germline ends. This CDR3 is built from 16 residues. CDR1 and CDR2 (germline): SGHTS, YDEGEE. The CDR3 DNA reads TGTGCCAGCAGCTTGGCCGATACGGCGTGGAGCGGGGAGCTGTTTTTT. Translating gives CASSLADTAWSGELFF.

V is TRBV18 and J is TRBJ1-4; maybe TRBD1 (5 bases). The CDR3 contains 15 residues. Trimming took 3 bases from V and 4 from J, leaving 12 bases between them. Per germline, CDR1 KGHSH and CDR2 LQKENI. The CDR3 nucleotides read TGTGCCAGCTCACCGCGGGACGGGTATAATGAAAAACTGTTTTTT. It encodes CASSPRDGYNEKLFF. Supplemented by reference TRBV18 and TRBJ1-4, the full variable domain reads NAGVMQNPRHLVRRRGQEARLRCSPMKGHSHVYWYRQLPEEGLKFMVYLQKENIIDESGMPKERFSAEFPKEGPSILRIQQVVRGDSAAYFCASSPRDGYNEKLFFGSGTQLSVL.

The CDR3 loop is CASSPPASVSSYNEQFF. DNA of the CDR3: TGTGCCAGCAGCCCCCCCGCTAGCGTGAGCTCCTACAATGAGCAGTTCTTC. The chain links TRBV9 to TRBJ2-1; tentative D call: TRBD2 (6 bases). The germline V gene encodes CDR1 SGDLS and CDR2 YYNGEE. This CDR3 spans 17 amino acids. Between the trimmed V and J ends, which lost 4 bases and 0 bases, there was a span of 17 bases.

On this clone: Other DNA sequences in the sample encode the same CDR3. This chain connects TRBV29-1 to TRBJ1-5, with TRBD1 matching over 7 bases. There are 12 residues in the CDR3. The J segment lost 4 bases and the V segment lost 6 bases, leaving 3 bases of the junction unmatched. Germline values: CDR1 SQVTM, CDR2 ANQGSEA. CDR3: CSVGGGNQPQHF. In nucleotides, the CDR3 is TGCAGCGTAGGGGGCGGGAATCAGCCCCAGCATTTT.

This chain connects TRBV7-9 to TRBJ1-2; perhaps TRBD1 as D (6 bases). There are 14 residues in the CDR3. V was trimmed by 4 bases and J by 7 bases, leaving 16 bases between them. From germline, CDR1 is SEHNR and CDR2 FQNEAQ (reference sequence). The CDR3: CASSYEQGRGGYTF. CDR3 in DNA: TGTGCCAGCAGCTATGAACAGGGTCGCGGTGGCTACACCTTC.

This clone was recorded once. The gene calls are TRBV29-1 and TRBJ1-5; 8 nucleotides agree with TRBD1. J lost 2 bases, V lost 5 bases, and 2 bases had no gene match. CDR3 length: 13 amino acids. Germline V lookup: CDR1 SQVTM, CDR2 ANQGSEA. CDR3 sequence reads: CSVLTGGNQPQHF. CDR3 nucleotides: TGCAGCGTTCTGACAGGGGGCAATCAGCCCCAGCATTTT.